Sequencing of this TCR beta chain was carried out in a study of blood T cell repertoires in COVID-19. Study-level background: The United States, Italy and Spain were the sources of the acute and convalescent COVID-19 samples.

With V trimmed by 8 bases and J by 3 bases, 19 bases remained unmatched. The CDR3 contains 19 residues. The V gene's germline CDR1 is MNHEY and CDR2 SMNVEV (reference sequence). Original processing methods: Amplification of reference gene primers provided the estimated nucleated cell counts. Libraries were prepared by immunoSEQ multiplex PCR; TCRdb keeps only in-frame clonotypes and omits some of them. V, J and clone size are those of that table, while D and trimming were read from the DNA. The data contain around 72,000 clones, around 78% of them seen just once; the ten biggest clones take up roughly 20%.

This receptor was obtained from an elderly woman with acute or convalescent COVID-19. The V call is TRBV27, the J call TRBJ1-2; TRBD1 aligns across 12 bases. The sequenced sample was peripheral blood. The CDR3: CASGQNPGTGGDGDYGYTF. As DNA, the CDR3 is TGTGCCAGCGGACAAAATCCCGGGACAGGGGGCGATGGGGACTATGGCTACACCTTC.